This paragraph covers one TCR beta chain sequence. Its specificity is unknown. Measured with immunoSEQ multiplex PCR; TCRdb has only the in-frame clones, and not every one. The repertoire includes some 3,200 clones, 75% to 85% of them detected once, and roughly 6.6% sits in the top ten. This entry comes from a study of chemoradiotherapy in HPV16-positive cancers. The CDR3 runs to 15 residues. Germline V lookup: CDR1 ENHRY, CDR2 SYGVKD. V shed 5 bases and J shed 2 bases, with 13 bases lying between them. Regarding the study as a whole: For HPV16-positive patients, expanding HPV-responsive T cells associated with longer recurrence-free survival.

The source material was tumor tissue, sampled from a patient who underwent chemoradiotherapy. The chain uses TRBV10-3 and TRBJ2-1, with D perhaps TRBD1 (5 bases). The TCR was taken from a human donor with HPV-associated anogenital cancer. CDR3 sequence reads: CAISRITTAYNEQFF. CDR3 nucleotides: TGTGCCATCAGTCGAATAACGACAGCCTACAATGAGCAGTTCTTC.